This note documents a single T cell receptor (beta chain) sequence. Repertoires were generated with immunoSEQ multiplex PCR, while TCRdb's copy carries only in-frame clones and drops some. The table shows 50,000 to 70,000 clones, with 85% to 95% occurring only once. The data originate from a study of OX40 agonist ivuxolimab in advanced cancers. This receptor was identified in an adult with an advanced solid tumor such as melanoma, head and neck, liver or kidney cancer. Sequencing was performed on CD4+ or CD8+ T cells sorted from blood, taken in a trial of the OX40 agonist ivuxolimab.

The CDR3 region is CASSVRPAGAYEQYF. CDR3 bases: TGTGCCAGCAGCGTACGTCCTGCGGGAGCCTACGAGCAGTACTTC. The V gene is TRBV9, the J gene TRBJ2-7; 7 bases fit TRBD2. The trim removed 1 base at V and 2 bases at J, leaving 6 bases unmatched. Germline CDR1 and CDR2: SGDLS and YYNGEE. The CDR3 runs to 15 residues.